This TCR beta chain was recorded in a study of T cell responses to AZD1222 COVID-19 vaccine. Data came from immunoSEQ multiplex PCR; TCRdb stores just in-frame clones and leaves some out. The repertoire holds 20,000 to 25,000 clones, with roughly 80% as singletons. This CDR3 has 13 residues. The V gene lost 0 bases and the J gene lost 3 bases, with 6 bases spanning the gap. In germline, CDR1 is MNHEY, CDR2 SMNVEV (reference sequence). The sample holds one count of this clone. The chain couples TRBV27 to TRBJ2-7, with TRBD1 as a possible D gene (5 bases). This receptor was identified in an adult in good health. The starting material was peripheral blood, obtained on day 0 of AZD1222 vaccination. CDR3 coding DNA: TGTGCCAGCAGTTTATCAGGGGACTACGAGCAGTACTTC. Protein: CASSLSGDYEQYF.